This TCR beta chain was obtained from a study of cytomegalovirus exposure and HLA in healthy donors. Whole-study results and caveats: When analyzed later, the rates of TCR association showed variation by HLA locus, with DRB1 the most and HLA-C the fewest.

Primers: 60 Vbeta forward and 13 Jbeta reverse. The assay was immunoSEQ multiplex PCR, and TCRdb's table has in-frame clones only and misses some. The data include tens of thousands of clones; the top ten clones carry approximately 12%. The CDR3 has 11 amino acids. Trimming pared 4 bases from V and 5 bases from J, leaving 9 bases between. The germline V gene encodes CDR1 DFQATT and CDR2 SNEGSKA (reference sequence). As to this clone: Its matching antigen is unknown.

Source material: PBMCs. The TCR was taken from a woman younger than 45 in good health and CMV-seropositive. The chain has TRBV20-1 and TRBJ2-7; possible D gene TRBD1, 6 bases. DNA of the CDR3: TGCAGTGCTACACAGGGCAACGAGCAGTACTTC. Translation: CSATQGNEQYF.